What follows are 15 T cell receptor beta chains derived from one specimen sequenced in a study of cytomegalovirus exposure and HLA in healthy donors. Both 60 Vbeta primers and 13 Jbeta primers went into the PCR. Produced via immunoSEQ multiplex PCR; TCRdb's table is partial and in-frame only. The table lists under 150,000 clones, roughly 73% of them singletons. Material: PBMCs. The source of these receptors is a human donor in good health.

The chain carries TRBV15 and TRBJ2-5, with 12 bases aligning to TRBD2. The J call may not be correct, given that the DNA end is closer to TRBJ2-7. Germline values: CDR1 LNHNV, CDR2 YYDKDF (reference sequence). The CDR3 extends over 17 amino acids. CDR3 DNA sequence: TGTGCCACCAGCAGAGACGCGACTAGCGGGAGCTCCTACGAGCAGTACTTC. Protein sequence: CATSRDATSGSSYEQYF.

The CDR3 here is CAISEMGLAVNNEQFF. The CDR3 region has the DNA TGTGCCATCAGTGAAATGGGACTAGCGGTAAACAATGAGCAGTTCTTC. The gene calls are TRBV10-3 and TRBJ2-1, with 11 bases that match TRBD2. This CDR3 region has 16 residues. Germline assignment: CDR1 ENHRY and CDR2 SYGVKD. V was pared by 3 bases and J by 5 bases, with 6 bases of the junction left unmatched.

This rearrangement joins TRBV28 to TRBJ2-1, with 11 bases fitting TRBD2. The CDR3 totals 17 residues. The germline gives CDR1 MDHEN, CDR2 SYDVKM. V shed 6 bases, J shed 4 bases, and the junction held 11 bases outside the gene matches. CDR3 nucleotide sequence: TGTGCCAGCAGCTCCCCCCGACTAGCGGGACTATACAATGAGCAGTTCTTC. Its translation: CASSSPRLAGLYNEQFF. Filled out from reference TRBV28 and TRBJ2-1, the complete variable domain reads DVKVTQSSRYLVKRTGEKVFLECVQDMDHENMFWYRQDPGLGLRLIYFSYDVKMKEKGDIPEGYSVSREKKERFSLILESASTNQTSMYLCASSSPRLAGLYNEQFFGPGTRLTVL.

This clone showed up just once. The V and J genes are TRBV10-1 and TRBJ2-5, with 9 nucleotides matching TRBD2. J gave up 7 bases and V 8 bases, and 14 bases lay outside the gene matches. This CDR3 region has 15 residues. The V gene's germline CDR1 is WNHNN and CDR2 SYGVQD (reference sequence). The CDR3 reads CASPSLGLAGRTQYF. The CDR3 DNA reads TGCGCCAGCCCGAGTCTTGGGCTAGCGGGGAGGACCCAGTACTTC.

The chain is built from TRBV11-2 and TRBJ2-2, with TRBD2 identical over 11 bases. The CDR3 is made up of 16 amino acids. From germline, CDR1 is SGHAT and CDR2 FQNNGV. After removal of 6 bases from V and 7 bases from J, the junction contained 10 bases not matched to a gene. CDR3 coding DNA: TGTGCCAGCAGACTACGACTAGCGGGGCGGGGCGGGGAGCTGTTTTTT. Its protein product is CASRLRLAGRGGELFF. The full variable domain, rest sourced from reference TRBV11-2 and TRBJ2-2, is EAGVAQSPRYKIIEKRQSVAFWCNPISGHATLYWYQQILGQGPKLLIQFQNNGVVDDSQLPKDRFSAERLKGVDSTLKIQPAKLEDSAVYLCASRLRLAGRGGELFFGEGSRLTVL.

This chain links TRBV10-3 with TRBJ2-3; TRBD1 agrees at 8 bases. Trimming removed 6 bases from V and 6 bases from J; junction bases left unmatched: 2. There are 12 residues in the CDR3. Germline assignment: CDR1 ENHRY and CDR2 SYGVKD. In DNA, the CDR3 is TGTGCCATCAGCTCAGGGGGCGATACGCAGTATTTT. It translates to CAISSGGDTQYF.

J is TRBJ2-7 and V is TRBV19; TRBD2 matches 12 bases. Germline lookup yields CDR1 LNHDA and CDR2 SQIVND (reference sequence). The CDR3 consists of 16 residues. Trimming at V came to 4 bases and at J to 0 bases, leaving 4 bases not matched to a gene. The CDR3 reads CASSRGLAGISYEQYF. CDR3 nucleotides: TGTGCCAGTAGTAGAGGACTAGCGGGGATCTCCTACGAGCAGTACTTC.

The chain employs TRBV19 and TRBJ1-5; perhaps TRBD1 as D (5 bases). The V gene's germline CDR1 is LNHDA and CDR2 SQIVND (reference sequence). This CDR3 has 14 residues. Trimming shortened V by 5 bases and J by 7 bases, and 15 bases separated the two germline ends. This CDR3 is CASSAGEGWQPQHF. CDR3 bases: TGTGCCAGTAGTGCGGGGGAGGGTTGGCAGCCCCAGCATTTT.

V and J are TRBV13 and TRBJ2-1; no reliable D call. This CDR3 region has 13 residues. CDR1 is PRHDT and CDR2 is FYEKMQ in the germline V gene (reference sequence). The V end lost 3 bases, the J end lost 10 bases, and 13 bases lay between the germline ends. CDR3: CASSLVAVEEQFF. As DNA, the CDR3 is TGTGCCAGCAGCTTGGTCGCGGTTGAAGAGCAGTTCTTC.

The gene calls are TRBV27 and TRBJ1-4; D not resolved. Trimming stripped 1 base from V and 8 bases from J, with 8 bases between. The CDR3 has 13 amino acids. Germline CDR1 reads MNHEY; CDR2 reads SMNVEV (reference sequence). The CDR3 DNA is TGTGCCAGCAGTTTATGGCCGTCCGAAAAACTGTTTTTT. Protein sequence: CASSLWPSEKLFF.

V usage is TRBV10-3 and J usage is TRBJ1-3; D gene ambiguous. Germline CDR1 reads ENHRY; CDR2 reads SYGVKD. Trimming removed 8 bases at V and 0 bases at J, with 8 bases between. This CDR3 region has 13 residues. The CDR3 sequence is CAIAKSSGNTIYF. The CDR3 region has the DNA TGTGCCATCGCTAAGAGCTCTGGAAACACCATATATTTT.

The CDR3 loop is CASKTGGYGYTF. CDR3 coding DNA: TGTGCCAGCAAGACAGGGGGATATGGCTACACCTTC. The rearrangement links TRBV9 to TRBJ1-2; the match to TRBD1 covers 9 bases. This CDR3 comprises 12 residues. The germline CDR1 and CDR2 sequences are SGDLS and YYNGEE. V was pared by 6 bases and J by 5 bases, with 2 bases of the junction left unmatched.

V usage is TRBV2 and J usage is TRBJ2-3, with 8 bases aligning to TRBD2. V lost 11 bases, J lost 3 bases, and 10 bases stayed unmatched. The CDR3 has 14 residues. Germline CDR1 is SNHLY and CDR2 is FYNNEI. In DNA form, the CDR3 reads TGTGCCGGGTTGGGACTAGATTTAACAGATACGCAGTATTTT. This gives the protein CAGLGLDLTDTQYF. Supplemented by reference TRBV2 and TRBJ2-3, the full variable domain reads EPEVTQTPSHQVTQMGQEVILRCVPISNHLYFYWYRQILGQKVEFLVSFYNNEISEKSEIFDDQFSVERPDGSNFTLKIRSTKLEDSAMYFCAGLGLDLTDTQYFGPGTRLTVL.

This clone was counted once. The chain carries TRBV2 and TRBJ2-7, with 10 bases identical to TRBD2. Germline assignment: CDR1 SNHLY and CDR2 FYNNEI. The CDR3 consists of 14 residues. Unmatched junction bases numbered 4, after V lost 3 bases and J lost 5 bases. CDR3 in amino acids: CASSERLAGNEQYF. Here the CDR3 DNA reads TGTGCCAGCAGTGAGAGACTAGCGGGCAACGAGCAGTACTTC.

This chain's CDR3 is CAISDRGGIQYF. The CDR3 DNA is TGTGCCATCAGTGATCGGGGAGGCATTCAGTACTTC. The chain has TRBV10-3 and TRBJ2-4; weak D call: TRBD2 (6 bases). The V end was cut by 3 bases, the J end by 9 bases, with 9 bases between. Germline loops: CDR1 ENHRY, CDR2 SYGVKD. This CDR3 is 12 amino acids long.